This T cell receptor beta chain was sequenced during a study of shared T cell receptors in the human thymus (dated by TCRdb to 2020 to 2023). With respect to the entire study: The study examined how the human thymus generates shared, self-reactive T-cell receptor alpha chains.

There are a few counts of this clone. No antigen is known for it. The sample holds no much larger clone one base away, and base qualities are not on file. Library preparation employed the immunoSEQ multiplex PCR assay. Sourced from immuneACCESS, this table was stored by TCRdb with only in-frame sequences that have V and J called. A share of the clones is absent; for the studies checked, an unresolved V gene accounts for under half, and the remainder has no known explanation. Present in this sample are about 710,000 clones, over 75% of which were seen just once. In total, the top ten clones hold roughly 0.0086% of the sample. From the cysteine through the phenylalanine, the CDR3 covers 17 amino acids. The only DNA kept is the CDR3, 51 bases in frame from the first base. V is pruned by 2 bases and J by 1 base, leaving 9 bases of the junction without a gene match. CDR1 is given as SGHDT and CDR2 as YYEEEE, both from the germline V gene.

This sample also belongs to another study, concerning human thymus T cells. As that second paper reports: In Finland, the donors were immunologically healthy infants who were having open corrective cardiac surgery for congenital heart defects. Thymus tissue was obtained as surgical resects removed during corrective cardiac surgery. Both the thymic and the peripheral blood repertoires appeared to show biased V and J gene segment usage. Highly overlapping thymic TCR repertoires among unrelated individuals were reported in the related research. The study characterized TCR alpha and beta repertoires from eight infant thymus samples and a few related peripheral blood samples. The cohort included several male and two female infants, with donor ages spanning 7 to 244 days. Thymocytes were freed from the tissue by mechanical means and kept at -70 degrees C as pellets of roughly 8.5-30 million cells. A QIAsymphony instrument was used to extract genomic DNA from the frozen cell pellets. The immunoSEQ multiplex PCR assay was used to amplify the TCRB and TCRAD loci from a standardized quantity of quality-controlled genomic DNA. Amplicons spanned the V(D)J region at a length sufficient to cover the CDR3 and identify V and J genes. The commercial immunoSEQ service was used to sequence amplicons on an Illumina platform. Corrections for primer bias and sequencing errors followed previously described methods, while TCRAD and TCRB definitions were based on the IMGT database. immunoSEQ Analyzer 3.0 and VDJTools were used for repertoire analysis, which covered basic statistics, V/J segment usage, diversity estimates, rarefaction and pairwise overlap. To estimate diversity, the Chao1, ChaoE, Efron-Thisted, Shannon and inverse Simpson indices were applied, and diversity was also estimated on datasets down-sampled to the smallest sample. Repertoire overlap used strict matching of CDR3 nucleotide sequence, V gene and J gene, with Jaccard-based multidimensional scaling clustering. On average, about 800,000 unique TCRB clonotypes were obtained from thymus samples, compared with approximately 82,000 from blood samples.

This chain joins TRBV5-6 to TRBJ1-1; 9 bases in between match TRBD1. The sequence came from a boy under three years old with a congenital heart defect. Donor details come from another sample of the same person, matched by shared clones. The sample comprised thymocytes. Read as DNA, the sequence is TGTGCCAGCAGCTTTGGGACAGGGTCCTATTCGAACACTGAAGCTTTCTTT. Translated, this is CASSFGTGSYSNTEAFF. The entire variable domain, with the stretches around the CDR3 drawn from the reference TRBV5-6 and TRBJ1-1 proteins, is DAGVTQSPTHLIKTRGQQVTLRCSPKSGHDTVSWYQQALGQGPQFIFQYYEEEERQRGNFPDRFSGHQFPNYSSELNVNALLLGDSALYLCASSFGTGSYSNTEAFFGQGTRLTVV.